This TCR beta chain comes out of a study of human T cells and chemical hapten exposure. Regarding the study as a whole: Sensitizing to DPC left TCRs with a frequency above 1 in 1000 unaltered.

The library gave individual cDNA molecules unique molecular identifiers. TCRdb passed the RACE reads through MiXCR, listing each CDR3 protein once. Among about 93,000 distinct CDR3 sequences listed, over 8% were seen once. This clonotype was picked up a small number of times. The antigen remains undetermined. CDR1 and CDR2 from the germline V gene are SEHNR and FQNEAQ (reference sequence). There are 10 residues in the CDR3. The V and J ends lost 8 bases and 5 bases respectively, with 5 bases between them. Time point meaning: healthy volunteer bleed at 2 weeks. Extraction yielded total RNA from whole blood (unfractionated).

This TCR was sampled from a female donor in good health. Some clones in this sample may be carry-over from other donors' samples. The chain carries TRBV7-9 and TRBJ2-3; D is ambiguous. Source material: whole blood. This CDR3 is CASGVDTQYF. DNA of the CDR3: TGTGCCAGCGGTGTAGATACGCAGTATTTT. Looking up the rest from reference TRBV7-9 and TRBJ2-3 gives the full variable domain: DTGVSQNPRHKITKRGQNVTFRCDPISEHNRLYWYRQTLGQGPEFLTYFQNEAQLEKSRLLSDRFSAERPKGSFSTLEIQRTEQGDSAMYLCASGVDTQYFGPGTRLTVL.